A single sample is the source of the 27 T cell receptor beta chains below, sequenced in a study of blood T cell repertoires in COVID-19. Only in-frame clones appear in the TCRdb table, and some are missing; sequencing was by immunoSEQ multiplex PCR. This table holds fewer than 500,000 clones, around 87% found once. The sequencing input was PBMCs or T cells enriched from blood (not recorded which). Receptor source: a woman aged 18 to 35 who had recovered from COVID-19.

V usage is TRBV25-1 and J usage is TRBJ1-1; D is undetermined. Germline V gene data show CDR1 as MGHDK and CDR2 as SYGVNS. The CDR3 contains 13 residues. Trimming pared 6 bases from V and 4 bases from J, leaving 12 bases between. CDR3 sequence (DNA): TGTGCCAGCAGGCGAGTTTCGGGCACTGAAGCTTTCTTT. Translating it yields CASRRVSGTEAFF.

The CDR3 here is CASSGLDQPQHF. The CDR3 nucleotides read TGTGCCAGCAGCGGGCTTGATCAGCCCCAGCATTTT. The rearrangement uses TRBV7-8 and TRBJ1-5; unclear D gene. Deletions cut 5 bases from V and 5 bases from J, with 7 bases between. This CDR3 is 12 amino acids long. The V gene's germline CDR1 is SGHVS and CDR2 FQNEAQ.

CDR3 sequence reads: CASSLMGQGVFSGNTIYF. The CDR3 DNA reads as TGTGCCAGCAGCTTGATGGGTCAGGGGGTATTCTCTGGAAACACCATATATTTT. V and J are TRBV5-4 and TRBJ1-3, with 7 bases fitting TRBD1. Unmatched junction bases numbered 10, after V lost 1 base and J lost 0 bases. Germline values: CDR1 SGHNT, CDR2 YYREEE (reference sequence). The CDR3 covers 18 residues.

CDR3: CASSSEPGLLYGYTF. CDR3 nucleotide sequence: TGTGCCAGCAGCAGTGAACCGGGACTGCTCTATGGCTACACCTTC. This chain links TRBV21-1 with TRBJ1-2. TRBV21-1 is termed a pseudogene. The CDR3 contains 15 residues.

The chain employs TRBV29-1 and TRBJ2-7; 8 positions agree with TRBD2. This CDR3 has 13 residues. The ends lost 5 bases at V and 0 bases at J; junction bases unmatched: 3. Germline V gene lookup returns CDR1 SQVTM and CDR2 ANQGSEA. Written as DNA, the CDR3 is TGCAGCGTTTCGGGGGGGCCCTCCTACGAGCAGTACTTC. Protein: CSVSGGPSYEQYF.

The chain employs TRBV10-1 and TRBJ2-5; 8 positions match TRBD1. The germline gives CDR1 WNHNN, CDR2 SYGVQD (reference sequence). The V segment lost 1 base and the J segment 2 bases; nucleotides outside the gene matches: 6. The CDR3 is made up of 16 amino acids. CDR3 sequence (DNA): TGCGCCAGCAGTGAGTTCTGGACAGGGAAACAAGAGACCCAGTACTTC. Residues: CASSEFWTGKQETQYF.

This chain connects TRBV18 to TRBJ1-5; D possibly corresponds to TRBD1 (5 bases). The CDR3 loop spans 16 amino acids. Germline V CDR1 and CDR2: KGHSH, LQKENI. The V gene lost 2 bases and the J gene lost 0 bases, with 11 bases spanning the gap. CDR3: CASSPETVYSNQPQHF. CDR3 in DNA: TGTGCCAGCTCACCAGAGACAGTTTATAGCAATCAGCCCCAGCATTTT.

This clone was recorded only once. The CDR3 reads CASSRRLAGETDTQYF. For the CDR3, the DNA is TGTGCCAGCAGCCGGCGACTAGCGGGGGAGACAGATACGCAGTATTTT. The V and J genes are TRBV5-4 and TRBJ2-3, with 12 bases identical to TRBD2. V was clipped by 4 bases and J by 3 bases; unmatched bases: 6. The length of the CDR3 is 16 residues. Germline CDR1 is SGHNT and CDR2 is YYREEE (reference sequence). The full variable domain, its missing parts supplied by reference TRBV5-4 and TRBJ2-3, is ETGVTQSPTHLIKTRGQQVTLRCSSQSGHNTVSWYQQALGQGPQFIFQYYREEENGRGNFPPRFSGLQFPNYSSELNVNALELDDSALYLCASSRRLAGETDTQYFGPGTRLTVL.

This chain connects TRBV9 to TRBJ2-6, with no clear D. Trimming cost V 0 bases and J 6 bases, with 13 bases left between them. This CDR3 has 16 amino acids. Per the germline V gene, CDR1 is SGDLS and CDR2 is YYNGEE. The CDR3 region is CASSVGASALANVLTF. In DNA form, the CDR3 reads TGTGCCAGCAGCGTAGGGGCCTCTGCGCTGGCCAACGTCCTGACTTTC.

This clone was recorded once. This chain connects TRBV27 to TRBJ2-7; the D gene is possibly TRBD1 (5 bases). The CDR3 is 15 amino acids. The V and J ends lost 6 bases and 0 bases respectively, with 15 bases between them. In germline, CDR1 is MNHEY, CDR2 SMNVEV (reference sequence). The DNA of the CDR3 is TGTGCCAGCAGGCCCCAGGGCCAGAGCTCCTACGAGCAGTACTTC. It encodes CASRPQGQSSYEQYF.

The chain recombines TRBV5-4 with TRBJ2-7; possibly TRBD1 for D (5 bases). This CDR3 spans 14 amino acids. The V gene's germline CDR1 is SGHNT and CDR2 YYREEE (reference sequence). V lost 4 bases, J lost 0 bases, and 11 bases lay in between. CDR3 amino acids: CASSADTYSYEQYF. CDR3 in DNA: TGTGCCAGCAGCGCGGACACCTACTCCTACGAGCAGTACTTC.

The rearrangement links TRBV24-1 to TRBJ1-1; D remains unclear. The CDR3 is made up of 15 amino acids. CDR1 and CDR2 from the germline V gene are KGHDR and SFDVKD. The V end lost 9 bases, the J end lost 3 bases, and 19 bases lay between the germline ends. CDR3 DNA: TGTGCCACCCCCGCGGGAGAGGGTATGGACACTGAAGCTTTCTTT. It translates to CATPAGEGMDTEAFF.

The chain couples TRBV30 to TRBJ2-5, with a weak D call TRBD2 (6 bases). Trimming shortened V by 1 base and J by 3 bases, and 6 bases separated the two germline ends. The CDR3 contains 12 residues. Looked up from germline, CDR1 is GTSNPN and CDR2 is SVGIG (reference sequence). The CDR3 is CAWSGGEETQYF. In DNA, the CDR3 is TGTGCCTGGAGTGGCGGGGAAGAGACCCAGTACTTC.

This clone has a handful of counts. The chain uses TRBV4-1 and TRBJ1-1; 12 positions match TRBD1. This CDR3 spans 14 amino acids. CDR1 and CDR2 from the germline V gene are MGHRA and YSYEKL. The V gene end was trimmed by 6 bases and the J gene end by 4 bases; junction bases not matched to a gene: 3. CDR3 sequence: CASRGQGASTEAFF. The CDR3 region has the DNA TGCGCCAGCAGGGGACAGGGGGCAAGCACTGAAGCTTTCTTT.

CDR3 in DNA: TGCGCCTCTCCCGAGGGGACTAGCTACGAGCAGTACTTC. Its translation: CASPEGTSYEQYF. The chain combines TRBV10-1 with TRBJ2-7; TRBD2 matches 8 bases. This CDR3 has 13 amino acids. Germline CDR1 and CDR2: WNHNN and SYGVQD (reference sequence). V lost 11 bases, J lost 3 bases, and 9 bases stayed unmatched.

V gene TRBV2 combines with J gene TRBJ1-2; D call uncertain. The CDR3 length is 11 residues. Germline V lookup: CDR1 SNHLY, CDR2 FYNNEI. The germline V and J ends were trimmed by 6 bases and 8 bases, with 10 bases remaining between them. The CDR3 loop reads CASRAGIGYTF. The CDR3 DNA sequence: TGTGCCAGCAGGGCAGGTATCGGCTACACCTTC.

This clone was seen only once. The V and J genes are TRBV3-1 (or the pseudogene TRBV3-2) and TRBJ2-1; 7 bases are shared with TRBD1. The germline CDR1 and CDR2 sequences are LGHDT and YNNKEL (reference sequence). The CDR3 runs 15 residues. V lost 5 bases, J lost 2 bases, and 6 bases stayed unmatched. The CDR3 loop is CASSIRQGAYNEQFF. Written as DNA, the CDR3 is TGTGCCAGCAGCATCAGGCAGGGGGCCTACAATGAGCAGTTCTTC.

The V call is TRBV30, the J call TRBJ1-3, with D possibly being TRBD1 (5 bases). This CDR3 has 12 residues. V lost 5 bases to trimming and J lost 4 bases, with 9 bases between them. Germline V gene data show CDR1 as GTSNPN and CDR2 as SVGIG (reference sequence). The CDR3 DNA sequence: TGTGCCTGGTCAGGGTTCGGAAACACCATATATTTT. It encodes CAWSGFGNTIYF. The full variable domain, completed using reference TRBV30 and TRBJ1-3, is SQTIHQWPATLVQPVGSPLSLECTVEGTSNPNLYWYRQAAGRGLQLLFYSVGIGQISSEVPQNLSASRPQDRQFILSSKKLLLSDSGFYLCAWSGFGNTIYFGEGSWLTVV.

The chain has TRBV4-2 and TRBJ1-5; D perhaps matches TRBD1 (5 bases). CDR3 length: 15 amino acids. Trimming cost V 0 bases and J 3 bases, with 9 bases left between them. The germline V gene encodes CDR1 LGHNA and CDR2 YNFKEQ. The CDR3 sequence: CASSQDEGDNQPQHF. The CDR3 bases are TGTGCCAGCAGCCAAGATGAAGGGGACAATCAGCCCCAGCATTTT.

DNA for the CDR3: TGTGCCACCCGGGGACAGTATCGCTATGGCTACACCTTC. This codes for CATRGQYRYGYTF. This rearrangement joins TRBV24-1 to TRBJ1-2, with TRBD1 matching 7 bases. Germline CDR1 KGHDR, CDR2 SFDVKD. V trimming: 9 bases; J trimming: 4 bases; junction bases outside the gene matches: 7. This CDR3 is built from 13 residues.

The V and J genes are TRBV6-6 and TRBJ1-2; D remains ambiguous. Deletions cut 0 bases from V and 1 base from J, with 6 bases between. Germline CDR1 is MNHNY and CDR2 is SVGAGI (reference sequence). CDR3 length: 14 residues. The CDR3 DNA follows: TGTGCCAGCAGTTACTCTGGGCTTAACTATGGCTACACCTTC. Translation gives CASSYSGLNYGYTF.

V gene TRBV19 combines with J gene TRBJ2-1, with 7 positions matching TRBD1. This CDR3 comprises 15 residues. Germline V lookup: CDR1 LNHDA, CDR2 SQIVND (reference sequence). The V gene end was trimmed by 5 bases and the J gene end by 2 bases; junction bases not matched to a gene: 6. The DNA of the CDR3 is TGTGCCAGTAGTTTCCCCGGGACAGCCTACAATGAGCAGTTCTTC. Protein product: CASSFPGTAYNEQFF.

The V gene is TRBV27, the J gene TRBJ1-1; D is ambiguous. With 2 bases removed from V and 4 bases from J, the gap between germline ends came to 11 bases. The CDR3 has 14 residues. Germline V lookup: CDR1 MNHEY, CDR2 SMNVEV (reference sequence). CDR3 in amino acids: CASSLKTGSTEAFF. CDR3 DNA sequence: TGTGCCAGCAGTTTAAAGACGGGGAGCACTGAAGCTTTCTTT.

This clone was found a few times. The rearrangement joins TRBV24-1 to TRBJ1-1, with TRBD1 as a possible D gene (5 bases). Germline CDR1 reads KGHDR; CDR2 reads SFDVKD. This CDR3 is built from 14 residues. Trimming took off 12 bases at V and 5 bases at J, with 21 bases between the two ends. For the CDR3, the DNA is TGTGCCCCAGGGTTTTCGGGCCCCGGGACTGAAGCTTTCTTT. Protein product: CAPGFSGPGTEAFF.

The rearrangement joins TRBV7-2 to TRBJ2-5; 12 bases agree with TRBD2. The J segment lost 4 bases and the V segment lost 2 bases, leaving 8 bases of the junction unmatched. This CDR3 is built from 17 residues. Germline loops: CDR1 SGHTA, CDR2 FQGNSA. The CDR3 region is CASSLHASGGAIETQYF. The CDR3 coding sequence is TGTGCCAGCAGCTTACACGCTAGCGGGGGGGCGATAGAGACCCAGTACTTC.

This clone has a handful of counts. CDR3 protein: CASSPGIGYTF. The CDR3 DNA reads TGCGCCAGCAGCCCGGGGATAGGCTACACCTTC. The chain couples TRBV5-1 to TRBJ1-2; D not certain. Trimming stripped 4 bases from V and 8 bases from J, with 9 bases between. Germline V gene data show CDR1 as SGHRS and CDR2 as YFSETQ. The CDR3 is 11 amino acids.

The CDR3 reads CATGQGLFDEQFF. CDR3 bases: TGTGCCACCGGACAGGGCTTATTCGATGAGCAGTTCTTC. The chain combines TRBV15 with TRBJ2-1, with TRBD1 matching over 8 bases. Germline assignment: CDR1 LNHNV and CDR2 YYDKDF (reference sequence). CDR3 size: 13 residues. J gave up 8 bases and V 8 bases, and 8 bases lay outside the gene matches.